This T cell receptor (beta chain) was sequenced during a study of glioma-infiltrating T cells after dendritic cell vaccination. About the research overall: Patients received three intradermal dendritic cell vaccine injections at biweekly intervals. Study outcomes and limitations: Longer survival after dendritic cell vaccination followed higher pretreatment TIL content. Only a small number of patients had complete blood and tumor samples.

Amplification used 60 V beta primers and 13 J beta primers. Sequencing was performed with immunoSEQ multiplex PCR; in TCRdb, only in-frame clones are kept and a portion is missing. The sample lists tens of thousands of clones; 85% to 90% were seen once. With respect to this clone: As yet, its antigen is unknown.

This CDR3 has 16 amino acids. V lost 0 bases and J 1 base, leaving 12 bases between the germline ends. Germline-derived CDR1 and CDR2 are LNHNV and YYDKDF (reference sequence). The clonotype comes from a human donor with glioblastoma. The chain links TRBV15 to TRBJ2-5, with a tentative D call TRBD2 (5 bases). This sample comprised blood, obtained before dendritic cell vaccination. For the CDR3, the DNA is TGTGCCACCAGCAGAGATCCCCCTAGCAGCCAAGAGACCCAGTACTTC. Translated, it gives CATSRDPPSSQETQYF.